These 15 T cell receptor beta chains were sequenced from one sample in a study of siplizumab effects on memory and regulatory T cells. The method was immunoSEQ multiplex PCR; TCRdb's version includes in-frame clones alone and lacks a portion of them. The repertoire holds about 46,000 clones, with about 93% as singletons. Sequenced sample: CD8+ T cells sorted from blood. The source of these receptors is a human donor in good health.

J is TRBJ2-7 and V is TRBV11-2; D remains ambiguous. The CDR3 extends over 12 amino acids. In germline, CDR1 is SGHAT, CDR2 FQNNGV. V lost 6 bases and J 2 bases, leaving 8 bases between the germline ends. The CDR3 region is CASRLGPYEQYF. CDR3 nucleotides: TGTGCCAGCAGGCTTGGGCCCTACGAGCAGTACTTC. The complete variable domain, with remaining parts taken from reference TRBV11-2 and TRBJ2-7, reads EAGVAQSPRYKIIEKRQSVAFWCNPISGHATLYWYQQILGQGPKLLIQFQNNGVVDDSQLPKDRFSAERLKGVDSTLKIQPAKLEDSAVYLCASRLGPYEQYFGPGTRLTVT.

The J gene is TRBJ2-1, the V gene TRBV19; D not resolved. V lost 3 bases, J lost 8 bases, and 11 bases lay in between. Germline assignment: CDR1 LNHDA and CDR2 SQIVND (reference sequence). This CDR3 spans 13 amino acids. The CDR3 is CASSILSGDEQFF. In DNA form, the CDR3 reads TGTGCCAGTAGTATCCTCTCGGGTGATGAGCAGTTCTTC.

J is TRBJ2-1 and V is TRBV7-3, with 8 positions matching TRBD2. With 5 bases clipped from V and 15 bases from J, the junction kept 6 bases outside the gene matches. Per the germline V gene, CDR1 is SGHTA and CDR2 is FQGTGA. The CDR3 length is 11 residues. In nucleotides, the CDR3 is TGTGCCAGCAGCGACGGGACTAGTCGGTTCTTC. This codes for CASSDGTSRFF.

V is TRBV2 and J is TRBJ2-2; D gene unclear. V dropped 6 bases and J dropped 4 bases, with 6 bases sitting between them. Germline CDR1 is SNHLY and CDR2 is FYNNEI. CDR3 length: 12 residues. Here the CDR3 reads CASSPPTGELFF. The CDR3 DNA reads as TGTGCCAGCAGCCCCCCCACCGGGGAGCTGTTTTTT.

The chain joins TRBV4-1 to TRBJ2-7; D is perhaps TRBD2 (5 bases). Trimming removed 3 bases at V and 7 bases at J, with 10 bases between. The CDR3 is 12 amino acids. CDR1 and CDR2 (germline): MGHRA, YSYEKL. Written as DNA, the CDR3 is TGCGCCAGCAGCCAGGCGGGTGTTGAGCAGTACTTC. Its protein product is CASSQAGVEQYF.

The chain combines TRBV19 with TRBJ1-1, with D unresolved. The V gene lost 7 bases and the J gene lost 1 base, with 4 bases spanning the gap. This CDR3 has 11 residues. Germline CDR1 reads LNHDA; CDR2 reads SQIVND (reference sequence). Here the CDR3 DNA reads TGTGCCAGTAATAAGAACACTGAAGCTTTCTTT. This gives the protein CASNKNTEAFF.

The table lists this clone with a few counts. V and J are TRBV6-4 and TRBJ2-1, with 13 bases aligning to TRBD2. V lost 3 bases to trimming and J lost 9 bases; unmatched junction nucleotides: 2. Germline V gene data show CDR1 as MRHNA and CDR2 as SNTAGT. This CDR3 has 14 amino acids. The chain's CDR3 is CASSELAGGTEQFF. The CDR3 DNA sequence: TGTGCCAGCAGTGAACTAGCGGGAGGGACTGAGCAGTTCTTC.

This clone was seen just once. The chain has TRBV4-1 and TRBJ1-5, with unresolved D. The CDR3 runs to 15 residues. The V gene lost 1 base and the J gene lost 1 base, with 8 bases spanning the gap. The germline V gene encodes CDR1 MGHRA and CDR2 YSYEKL. CDR3 nucleotides: TGCGCCAGCAGCCAAGCATGGTTGAGCAATCAGCCCCAGCATTTT. Protein: CASSQAWLSNQPQHF.

This chain links TRBV7-8 with TRBJ2-3; 9 bases agree with TRBD1. The CDR3 has 16 amino acids. The germline V gene has CDR1 SGHVS and CDR2 FQNEAQ. Trimming cost V 1 base and J 1 base; bases outside gene matches: 3. CDR3 coding DNA: TGTGCCAGCAGCTTAGGGACAGGGGACCGCACAGATACGCAGTATTTT. Translated: CASSLGTGDRTDTQYF.

The rearrangement links TRBV15 to TRBJ1-4, with TRBD1 matching over 7 bases. Per germline, CDR1 LNHNV and CDR2 YYDKDF (reference sequence). This CDR3 region has 16 residues. Trimming took 4 bases from V and 7 from J; bases not matched to a gene: 12. In DNA, the CDR3 is TGTGCCACCAGCACCCGAGGGGGACAGAGACCTGAAAAACTGTTTTTT. Residues: CATSTRGGQRPEKLFF.

The genes are TRBV9 and TRBJ2-7, with 10 bases aligning to TRBD2. J lost 4 bases, V lost 0 bases, and 4 bases had no gene match. The CDR3 runs to 15 residues. Germline V gene lookup returns CDR1 SGDLS and CDR2 YYNGEE. DNA for the CDR3: TGTGCCAGCAGCGTAGAGGATAGCGGGAGGTACGAGCAGTACTTC. Protein sequence: CASSVEDSGRYEQYF.

The gene calls are TRBV10-2 and TRBJ1-1; D gene unclear. The germline V and J ends were trimmed by 11 bases and 4 bases, with 11 bases remaining between them. Germline-derived CDR1 and CDR2 are WSHSY and SAAADI. The CDR3 contains 11 residues. CDR3 sequence (DNA): TGCGCCGGAGGACCGGGCACTGAAGCTTTCTTT. The encoded protein is CAGGPGTEAFF.

The chain carries TRBV9 and TRBJ2-5; D might be TRBD1 or TRBD2, each matching 5 bases. Trimming left V 0 bases short and J 4 bases short, with 13 bases between. The CDR3 covers 15 residues. CDR1 and CDR2 from the germline V gene are SGDLS and YYNGEE. The CDR3 DNA is TGTGCCAGCAGCGTAGAGGGGAGAGGTAGAGAGACCCAGTACTTC. Protein: CASSVEGRGRETQYF.

The chain couples TRBV5-1 to TRBJ2-7; D not certain. Per the germline V gene, CDR1 is SGHRS and CDR2 is YFSETQ. Trimming took 0 bases from V and 6 from J, leaving 10 bases between them. This CDR3 is built from 13 residues. The CDR3 sequence is CASSLDSQIEQYF. Written as DNA, the CDR3 is TGCGCCAGCAGCTTGGACAGTCAAATCGAGCAGTACTTC.

This chain links TRBV28 with TRBJ2-7; D call uncertain. The germline V gene encodes CDR1 MDHEN and CDR2 SYDVKM. The ends were cut back, 5 bases at V and 4 bases at J, with 6 bases in the middle. The CDR3 has 11 amino acids. The CDR3 sequence: CASSNNYEQYF. CDR3 bases: TGTGCCAGCAGTAACAATTACGAGCAGTACTTC.